These 28 T cell receptor beta chains share one sample of origin, sequenced in a study of CD8+CD57+ T cells in acquired aplastic anemia. It was genomic DNA that served as the template for profiling TCR beta VDJ and CDR3. In TCRdb, the reads were re-called with MiXCR into one record per CDR3 protein. In the table there are about 270,000 distinct CDR3 sequences, 45% to 65% of which are singletons. Sequencing was done on a sample of sorted CD4+, CD8+, or CD8+CD57+ T cells (not recorded which) from PBMCs. These receptors all stem from a human donor with severe aplastic anemia or a healthy control (not recorded which).

The chain is built from TRBV25-1 and TRBJ1-1; TRBD1 agrees at 7 bases. Germline V CDR1 and CDR2: MGHDK, SYGVNS. V gave up 3 bases and J gave up 4 bases; unmatched junction bases: 11. This CDR3 comprises 16 residues. The CDR3, as DNA: TGTGCCAGCAGTGACCGCTCGACAGGGAGGAGCACTGAAGCTTTCTTT. This encodes CASSDRSTGRSTEAFF.

This clonotype was recorded many times. V and J are TRBV2 and TRBJ1-2, with D perhaps TRBD1 (6 bases). This CDR3 comprises 16 residues. Trimming shortened V by 6 bases and J by 4 bases, and 21 bases separated the two germline ends. CDR1 SNHLY and CDR2 FYNNEI come from the germline V gene. The CDR3 here is CASRLASGASLYGYTF. CDR3 coding DNA: TGTGCCAGCAGGCTAGCTTCAGGGGCTTCACTCTATGGCTACACCTTC.

This clonotype was counted at least ten times. CDR3 region: CSARRQGAINYGYTF. CDR3 nucleotides: TGCAGTGCTAGAAGACAGGGGGCAATAAACTATGGCTACACCTTC. This chain links TRBV20-1 with TRBJ1-2; 10 bases line up with TRBD1. After removal of 2 bases from V and 2 bases from J, the junction contained 5 bases not matched to a gene. Per germline, CDR1 DFQATT and CDR2 SNEGSKA (reference sequence). This CDR3 region has 15 residues.

The genes are TRBV7-9 and TRBJ2-1, with D possibly being TRBD2 (6 bases). Per germline, CDR1 SEHNR and CDR2 FQNEAQ (reference sequence). V was pared by 5 bases and J by 10 bases, with 18 bases between. This CDR3 is 14 amino acids long. The CDR3 coding sequence is TGTGCCAGCAGCCAAAACTACTTAGCGGTCGAGCAGTTCTTC. Protein sequence: CASSQNYLAVEQFF. Drawing the rest from reference TRBV7-9 and TRBJ2-1, the complete variable domain is DTGVSQNPRHKITKRGQNVTFRCDPISEHNRLYWYRQTLGQGPEFLTYFQNEAQLEKSRLLSDRFSAERPKGSFSTLEIQRTEQGDSAMYLCASSQNYLAVEQFFGPGTRLTVL.

This rearrangement joins TRBV7-3 to TRBJ2-3, with D possibly matching TRBD2 (6 bases). Germline lookup yields CDR1 SGHTA and CDR2 FQGTGA. The CDR3 runs to 14 residues. Between the trimmed V and J ends, which lost 6 bases and 8 bases, there was a span of 18 bases. CDR3 in amino acids: CASSFAREVGTQYF. The CDR3 DNA sequence: TGTGCCAGCAGTTTCGCCAGGGAGGTCGGTACGCAGTATTTT.

The genes are TRBV2 and TRBJ2-4; D may be TRBD1 (5 bases). V lost 4 bases, J lost 15 bases, and 13 bases lay in between. The CDR3 covers 11 residues. Germline V gene data show CDR1 as SNHLY and CDR2 as FYNNEI. The CDR3: CASSVVDGAYF. The CDR3 DNA follows: TGTGCCAGCAGTGTGGTGGATGGGGCGTACTTC.

The chain has TRBV25-1 and TRBJ2-7; 10 nucleotides line up with TRBD1. The junction had 3 bases not matched to a gene; V was cut back by 4 bases and J by 3 bases. The CDR3 is 14 amino acids. Looked up from germline, CDR1 is MGHDK and CDR2 is SYGVNS. The CDR3 nucleotides are TGTGCCAGCAGTGGAGGACAGGGGGACTACGAGCAGTACTTC. Its translation: CASSGGQGDYEQYF.

In its sample, this clonotype was seen many times. The chain is built from TRBV24-1 and TRBJ1-4, with a tentative D call TRBD1 (6 bases). The CDR3 is 16 residues long. Trimming removed 3 bases at V and 7 bases at J, with 17 bases between. CDR1 KGHDR and CDR2 SFDVKD come from the germline V gene. The CDR3 reads CATSDEDRTGSEKLFF. The CDR3 coding sequence is TGTGCCACCAGTGATGAAGACAGGACGGGGAGTGAAAAACTGTTTTTT.

This clonotype came up many times. The chain carries TRBV2 and TRBJ2-2; D is undetermined. This CDR3 is built from 15 residues. CDR1 SNHLY and CDR2 FYNNEI come from the germline V gene. Trimming removed 1 base at V and 4 bases at J, with 10 bases between. This chain's CDR3 is CASSEVAAGTGELFF. The CDR3 DNA reads TGTGCCAGCAGTGAAGTGGCAGCAGGCACCGGGGAGCTGTTTTTT.

There are a few counts of this clonotype. V usage is TRBV28 and J usage is TRBJ2-4, with D possibly TRBD1 on 6 matching bases. Germline assignment: CDR1 MDHEN and CDR2 SYDVKM. The length of the CDR3 is 19 residues. The ends were cut back, 2 bases at V and 0 bases at J, with 20 bases in the middle. The CDR3 region is CASSLASGGLILAKNIQYF. The CDR3 DNA reads TGTGCCAGCAGTTTAGCGTCTGGGGGCTTGATTCTAGCCAAAAACATTCAGTACTTC.

The V call is TRBV7-3, the J call TRBJ2-2; 14 bases are a match to TRBD2. The ends lost 5 bases at V and 4 bases at J; junction bases unmatched: 6. The length of the CDR3 is 17 residues. CDR1 and CDR2 (germline): SGHTA, FQGTGA. The DNA for the CDR3 is TGTGCCAGCAGCAAATCAGGACTAGCGGGAGGCACCGGGGAGCTGTTTTTT. This encodes CASSKSGLAGGTGELFF.

This clonotype came up a few times. This sequence joins TRBV2 and TRBJ2-7; TRBD1 aligns across 10 bases. CDR3 length: 14 residues. Germline V gene lookup returns CDR1 SNHLY and CDR2 FYNNEI. With V trimmed by 6 bases and J by 0 bases, 2 bases remained unmatched. CDR3 DNA: TGTGCCAGCAGGAGGACAGGGGGCTCCTACGAGCAGTACTTC. As protein: CASRRTGGSYEQYF.

This clonotype was detected a few times. The chain couples TRBV25-1 to TRBJ1-1; 7 nucleotides match TRBD1. The V segment lost 6 bases and the J segment 5 bases; nucleotides outside the gene matches: 12. The CDR3 sequence is 15 residues long. CDR1 and CDR2 from the germline V gene are MGHDK and SYGVNS. The CDR3 region has the DNA TGTGCCAGCAGCCCCGGACAGGTAAAGGCTACTGAAGCTTTCTTT. Amino acid sequence: CASSPGQVKATEAFF.

The rearrangement links TRBV20-1 to TRBJ2-5, with 9 bases fitting TRBD2. Germline trimming cut 3 bases from V and 5 bases from J; bases unmatched to any gene: 7. The CDR3 runs to 14 residues. Germline V gene sequence: CDR1 DFQATT, CDR2 SNEGSKA (reference sequence). The CDR3 protein is CSASRGGARETQYF. The CDR3 DNA sequence: TGCAGTGCTAGCCGCGGGGGGGCCCGTGAGACCCAGTACTTC.

The CDR3 region is CASSAPDLQGGMSYEQYF. The CDR3 DNA is TGTGCCAGTAGTGCACCCGACCTACAGGGGGGAATGTCCTACGAGCAGTACTTC. The V and J genes are TRBV19 and TRBJ2-7; TRBD1 matches 8 bases. Germline CDR1 is LNHDA and CDR2 is SQIVND (reference sequence). This CDR3 comprises 18 residues. Losses at the gene ends were 5 bases for V and 1 base for J; bases not matched to a gene: 16. The entire variable domain, with the rest obtained from reference TRBV19 and TRBJ2-7, is as follows: DGGITQSPKYLFRKEGQNVTLSCEQNLNHDAMYWYRQDPGQGLRLIYYSQIVNDFQKGDIAEGYSVSREKKESFPLTVTSAQKNPTAFYLCASSAPDLQGGMSYEQYFGPGTRLTVT.

This clonotype was seen at least ten times. The chain is built from TRBV2 and TRBJ1-1; 11 bases line up with TRBD1. Germline loops: CDR1 SNHLY, CDR2 FYNNEI. The CDR3 sequence is 13 residues long. With V trimmed by 7 bases and J by 12 bases, 10 bases remained unmatched. This CDR3 reads CASKIGTGGRTFF. For the CDR3, the DNA is TGTGCCAGCAAAATCGGGACAGGGGGTCGGACTTTCTTT.

This sequence joins TRBV9 and TRBJ2-7; the match to TRBD1 covers 9 bases. This CDR3 comprises 13 residues. V trimming: 0 bases; J trimming: 12 bases; junction bases outside the gene matches: 7. Germline V gene data show CDR1 as SGDLS and CDR2 as YYNGEE. CDR3 DNA sequence: TGTGCCAGCAGCGTAGTGGCCACAGGGGGCATGTACTTC. It translates to CASSVVATGGMYF.

This clonotype was counted between two and nine times. The V gene is TRBV7-2, the J gene TRBJ2-1; D is unclear. The CDR3 consists of 11 residues. From germline, CDR1 is SGHTA and CDR2 FQGNSA. V lost 5 bases and J 9 bases, leaving 8 bases between the germline ends. The CDR3 loop is CASSQRSEQFF. CDR3 nucleotides: TGTGCCAGCAGCCAGAGGAGTGAGCAGTTCTTC.

This clonotype was found many times. The chain recombines TRBV6-1 with TRBJ2-3; D unclear. In germline, CDR1 is MNHNS, CDR2 SASEGT. The CDR3 extends over 12 amino acids. The germline V and J ends were trimmed by 4 bases and 2 bases, with 4 bases remaining between them. For the CDR3, the DNA is TGTGCCAGCAGTGGGGTCACAGATACGCAGTATTTT. Translated, it gives CASSGVTDTQYF.

V is TRBV7-8 and J is TRBJ2-3; D is unresolved. V shed 7 bases and J shed 14 bases, with 13 bases lying between them. The CDR3 spans 10 residues. CDR1 is SGHVS and CDR2 is FQNEAQ in the germline V gene. The CDR3 region is CASTGDTWYF. In DNA form, the CDR3 reads TGTGCCAGCACCGGAGATACGTGGTATTTT.

This clonotype was picked up a small number of times. This chain links TRBV12-3 or TRBV12-4 with TRBJ2-7; D is uncertain. The CDR3 extends over 12 amino acids. The germline V and J ends were trimmed by 1 base and 6 bases, with 7 bases remaining between them. The CDR3 loop reads CASSLGSGEQYF. CDR3 DNA: TGTGCCAGCAGTTTAGGGTCGGGCGAGCAGTACTTC.

The chain uses TRBV10-3 and TRBJ2-7, with TRBD1 matching over 8 bases. CDR1 is ENHRY, CDR2 SYGVKD, per germline. There are 15 residues in the CDR3. The trim removed 4 bases at V and 0 bases at J, leaving 5 bases unmatched. CDR3 DNA: TGTGCCATCAGTGGATCCGGGACAGGCTCCTACGAGCAGTACTTC. Its translation is CAISGSGTGSYEQYF.

The V call is TRBV20-1, the J call TRBJ2-1, with 11 bases lining up with TRBD2. The V gene's germline CDR1 is DFQATT and CDR2 SNEGSKA (reference sequence). V was clipped by 5 bases and J by 8 bases; unmatched bases: 14. This CDR3 has 16 amino acids. CDR3 protein: CSAPYLTGTSGDEQFF. The CDR3 coding sequence is TGCAGTGCTCCATACCTAACCGGGACTAGCGGTGATGAGCAGTTCTTC.

This chain connects TRBV5-4 to TRBJ1-2; D gene unclear. V gave up 0 bases and J gave up 0 bases, with 9 bases separating them. The CDR3 consists of 15 residues. Germline loops: CDR1 SGHNT, CDR2 YYREEE (reference sequence). This CDR3 reads CASSLDFGANYGYTF. In DNA form, the CDR3 reads TGTGCCAGCAGCTTGGATTTCGGGGCTAACTATGGCTACACCTTC.

In this sample, this clonotype turned up many times. V gene TRBV27 combines with J gene TRBJ2-7; TRBD2 agrees at 14 bases. Germline loops: CDR1 MNHEY, CDR2 SMNVEV (reference sequence). Unmatched junction bases numbered 3, after V lost 3 bases and J lost 11 bases. The CDR3 runs 13 residues. DNA of the CDR3: TGTGCCAGCAGTTTTCGGACTAGCGGGGGGAAGTACTTC. This sequence encodes CASSFRTSGGKYF.

This clonotype has only a few counts. CDR3 bases: TGCGCCAGCAGGAGGACAGGGGGGACCTACGAGCAGTACTTC. Its protein is CASRRTGGTYEQYF. This sequence joins TRBV5-1 and TRBJ2-7, with TRBD1 identical over 10 bases. The CDR3 spans 14 residues. CDR1 SGHRS and CDR2 YFSETQ come from the germline V gene. The V and J ends lost 5 bases and 2 bases, in that order; junction bases with no gene match: 4.

The chain uses TRBV15 and TRBJ1-4, with D unclear. The CDR3 sequence is 13 residues long. V was shortened by 0 bases and J by 7 bases, with 6 bases between the two germline ends. Looked up from germline, CDR1 is LNHNV and CDR2 is YYDKDF (reference sequence). CDR3 in amino acids: CATSRDPVEKLFF. The CDR3 DNA reads as TGTGCCACCAGCAGAGATCCGGTTGAAAAACTGTTTTTT. Filled out from reference TRBV15 and TRBJ1-4, the complete variable domain reads DAMVIQNPRYQVTQFGKPVTLSCSQTLNHNVMYWYQQKSSQAPKLLFHYYDKDFNNEADTPDNFQSRRPNTSFCFLDIRSPGLGDTAMYLCATSRDPVEKLFFGSGTQLSVL.

Concerning this clonotype itself: Germline is not matched at one junction end, which may reflect a read error. V and J are TRBV9 and TRBJ1-1; 8 nucleotides align to TRBD1. The CDR3 has 13 amino acids. Per germline, CDR1 SGDLS and CDR2 YYNGEE. Written as DNA, the CDR3 is TGCGCCAGCAGCTTCCAGGGGGCCACTGAAGCTTTCTTT. It specifies CASSFQGATEAFF.